This TCR beta chain was captured by sequencing in a study of beta chain features in type 1 diabetes (dated by TCRdb to 2016 to 2018). As for the study more broadly: No differences in mean age, gender distribution, total cell number or subset yield were found between patients and healthy donors. A total of 107,917,701 sorted cells were examined across all samples, and a strong correlation was observed between cell number per subset and RNA yield. The study compared TCRB repertoires of sorted circulating CD4+ T cell subsets between recently diagnosed type 1 diabetes patients and matched healthy donors. Regulatory and stem cell-like memory subsets were isolated from only 8 patients and roughly eight healthy donors, whereas naive and central memory subsets came from all 28 donors.

The study at large found these results: In all four CD4+ subsets, TCRB CDR3 length was moderately but significantly shorter in type 1 diabetes patients. Because cDNA rather than genomic DNA was sequenced, highly expressing activated cells could have been over-represented, although no difference in activation and CD3 levels was found between groups. HLA sub-analyses involved small numbers of individuals, so any influence of HLA type on TCRB rearrangement remained unresolved. Naive, central memory and regulatory TCRB repertoires appeared more similar among patients than among healthy donors. Patients with type 1 diabetes made fewer insertions and deleted more nucleotides at VDJ recombination sites, implying thymic rearrangement abnormalities. Shorter templates might have been favored by PCR, but patient and control samples were amplified and corrected together, so both groups would have been affected equally by any skew.

The entire isolated RNA was reverse transcribed using the High Capacity cDNA Reverse Transcription Kit, and thus expressed TCRB transcripts were sequenced. Deep immunoSEQ sequencing was applied to naive, central memory and regulatory T cell samples, giving an average of approximately 4 million total reads per sample. After sorted cells were lysed in RLT buffer, RNA was extracted with DNase-treated RNeasy Micro or Mini kits, with the choice depending on cell number. Each cell subset was processed separately to prevent cross-contamination, with patient and healthy donor samples processed together. Using the immunoSEQ multiplex PCR, TCRB sequences were amplified from cDNA into 87-bp fragments spanning the CDR3 region. Sequencing of the amplicons was done on the Illumina HiSeq platform. The original methods were these. Synthetic template baselines were used to correct PCR bias computationally, reads within Hamming distance 2 were collapsed, and singletons that could not be merged were discarded. Reads were aligned against IMGT so that V, D and J genes, CDR3 length and insertions or deletions at six rearrangement sites could be assigned. Within each subset, clonotype counts were normalized to the number of sorted cells before true diversity and Gini coefficients were calculated with the tcR R package. Repertoire sharing was quantified using the overlap coefficient calculated on TCRB nucleotide sequences. As a proxy for the pre-selection repertoire, out-of-frame TCRB sequences from naive cells were analyzed. The source is immuneACCESS, and TCRdb retained only in-frame sequences with V and J called. Part of the clones is not carried over; for the studies checked, unresolved V genes explain less than half of this, and the remainder is unexplained. Clonal size and the V and J genes are those of that table, whereas D and trimming came from the DNA. The sample data list under 950,000 clones, and roughly 15% of these were observed just once. Together, the top ten hold about 0.02% of the sample.

A single peripheral blood draw of around 0.11 L on average was collected from each donor into heparinised tubes. Naive, central memory, regulatory and stem cell-like memory CD4+ T cells were sorted on a BD FACSAria II using a panel including CD45RO, CCR7, CD25, CD127, CD95 and CD27. Purity was above 98% for every sorted population. Right away, PBMCs were isolated by Lymphoprep density gradient centrifugation and were stained directly, with no culture step. So that batch effects would be minimized, each experiment stained and sorted samples in pairs, pairing one healthy donor with one patient. In regard to this clone: The target of this receptor is not known. It has no much larger one-base neighbor in the sample; base qualities were not kept.

Sequencing input: naive CD4+ T cells from blood. Read against the paper, the sample's cell subset or site label means: true naive CD4+ T cells. This TCR was recovered from a woman in her late teens or twenties in good health.

The bases are TGTGCCAGCAGCCCCCGAGGTGGACCAGCGAACACCGGGGAGCTGTTTTTT. This translates into CASSPRGGPANTGELFF. This chain is built from TRBV11-2 and TRBJ2-2; no D gene can be assigned with confidence. The CDR1 and CDR2 encoded by the germline V gene are SGHAT and FQNNGV. A distance of 16 bases separates the germline ends of V and J, which lose 5 bases and 0 bases respectively. The CDR3 measures 17 amino acids from cysteine to phenylalanine. The kept DNA is CDR3 alone, 51 bases in frame from the first base.